The 20 T cell receptor beta chains in this list originate from one sample, sequenced in a study of blood T cell repertoires in COVID-19. Using immunoSEQ multiplex PCR, the repertoire was profiled, and TCRdb retains in-frame clones only, with some absent. This sample has roughly 150,000 clones; about 84% occur once, and the top ten carry approximately 6%. Sequenced: PBMCs or T cells enriched from blood (not recorded which). These receptors all stem from a man aged 40-50 years who had recovered from COVID-19.

Concerning this clone itself: Germline and junction disagree at one end, which may indicate a read error. The chain has TRBV7-3 and TRBJ2-1, with TRBD1 matching over 7 bases. The germline V gene has CDR1 SGHTA and CDR2 FQGTGA. The CDR3 runs to 15 residues. DNA for the CDR3: TGTGTCAGCAGCCTGACTCCACAGGGGACGGATGAGCAGTTCTTC. Its translation is CVSSLTPQGTDEQFF.

This clone turned up a few times. V gene TRBV7-8 combines with J gene TRBJ2-2; 8 bases line up with TRBD1. The V segment lost 5 bases and the J segment 7 bases; nucleotides outside the gene matches: 12. The CDR3 is 16 residues long. In germline, CDR1 is SGHVS, CDR2 FQNEAQ. DNA for the CDR3: TGTGCCAGCAGCCGGGGGTTGGGACAGGATCGCGGGGAGCTGTTTTTT. This translates into CASSRGLGQDRGELFF.

This chain joins TRBV12-5 and TRBJ1-5; 7 positions agree with TRBD1. Germline assignment: CDR1 LGHNT and CDR2 FRNRAP. The CDR3 is 15 amino acids. V was clipped by 1 base and J by 2 bases; unmatched bases: 2. The CDR3: CASGLGQGGNQPQHF. CDR3 DNA sequence: TGTGCTAGTGGTTTGGGGCAGGGGGGCAATCAGCCCCAGCATTTT. Filled out from reference TRBV12-5 and TRBJ1-5, the complete variable domain reads DARVTQTPRHKVTEMGQEVTMRCQPILGHNTVFWYRQTMMQGLELLAYFRNRAPLDDSGMPKDRFSAEMPDATLATLKIQPSEPRDSAVYFCASGLGQGGNQPQHFGDGTRLSIL.

This chain uses TRBV24-1 with TRBJ1-5; a weak D match, TRBD1 (5 bases). The CDR3 runs to 17 residues. Germline assignment: CDR1 KGHDR and CDR2 SFDVKD. V shed 5 bases and J shed 10 bases, with 26 bases lying between them. The CDR3 reads CATSVILTAYRGRPQHF. Here the CDR3 DNA reads TGTGCCACCAGTGTTATATTGACAGCCTACCGAGGTCGTCCCCAGCATTTT.

The chain joins TRBV21-1 to TRBJ2-2; whether TRBD2, the table's D call, matches the DNA was not checked. TRBV21-1 is a known pseudogene. This CDR3 spans 19 amino acids. CDR3 amino acids: CASSKEEAGRMVYPGELFF. The CDR3 DNA is TGTGCCAGCAGCAAAGAGGAAGCGGGACGTATGGTCTATCCGGGGGAGCTGTTTTTT.

The V and J genes are TRBV7-6 and TRBJ2-1; a weak D match, TRBD2 (5 bases). The CDR3 totals 14 residues. V lost 4 bases to trimming and J lost 2 bases, with 9 bases between them. In germline, CDR1 is SGHVS, CDR2 FNYEAQ. The CDR3 nucleotides are TGTGCCAGCAGCTCCGCGGGCCCCTACAATGAGCAGTTCTTC. This gives the protein CASSSAGPYNEQFF.

Concerning this clone itself: Other DNA sequences within the sample encode an identical CDR3. The chain carries TRBV6-5 and TRBJ1-1; D is undetermined. CDR1 MNHEY and CDR2 SVGAGI come from the germline V gene. Trimming stripped 5 bases from V and 1 base from J, with 8 bases between. There are 13 residues in the CDR3. The chain's CDR3 is CASSRGGNTEAFF. The DNA for the CDR3 is TGTGCCAGCAGTCGGGGAGGGAACACTGAAGCTTTCTTT.

In this sample, this clone turned up a few times. The V and J genes are TRBV27 and TRBJ1-6; D not resolved. V was shortened by 5 bases and J by 7 bases, with 9 bases between the two germline ends. This CDR3 comprises 13 residues. Germline V gene lookup returns CDR1 MNHEY and CDR2 SMNVEV (reference sequence). The CDR3 nucleotides are TGTGCCAGCAGTGGAGGACTGAATTCACCCCTCCACTTT. Translating it yields CASSGGLNSPLHF.

CDR3 sequence: CASRVDRNTEAFF. CDR3 nucleotide sequence: TGTGCCAGCAGGGTCGACAGGAACACTGAAGCTTTCTTT. V is TRBV7-3 and J is TRBJ1-1; the D gene is possibly TRBD1 (5 bases). The CDR3 has 13 residues. V lost 6 bases, J lost 1 base, and 9 bases lay in between. Germline lookup yields CDR1 SGHTA and CDR2 FQGTGA.

V gene TRBV11-3 combines with J gene TRBJ2-3; D is possibly TRBD1 (5 bases). The CDR3 is made up of 14 amino acids. The V gene's germline CDR1 is SGHNT and CDR2 YENEEA. Trimming left V 2 bases short and J 4 bases short, with 10 bases between. CDR3 loop: CASSLQGMADTQYF. DNA for the CDR3: TGTGCCAGCAGCTTACAGGGAATGGCAGATACGCAGTATTTT.

The V and J genes are TRBV4-1 and TRBJ2-7; D is uncertain. Trimming cost V 4 bases and J 0 bases, with 10 bases left between them. This CDR3 has 14 residues. CDR1 and CDR2 (germline): MGHRA, YSYEKL. The CDR3 DNA sequence: TGCGCCAGCAGCCCAAAAAGCGACTCCTACGAGCAGTACTTC. Translating gives CASSPKSDSYEQYF.

The gene calls are TRBV29-1 and TRBJ1-2; D is ambiguous. Trimming took off 0 bases at V and 4 bases at J, with 12 bases between the two ends. The germline CDR1 and CDR2 sequences are SQVTM and ANQGSEA. The CDR3 is 14 residues long. The CDR3 protein is CSVEEPYGLYGYTF. The CDR3 nucleotides are TGCAGCGTTGAAGAGCCCTATGGTCTCTATGGCTACACCTTC.

In this sample, this clone turned up a few times. V is TRBV11-3 and J is TRBJ2-2; 8 nucleotides line up with TRBD2. V was clipped by 5 bases and J by 6 bases; unmatched bases: 5. Germline V CDR1 and CDR2: SGHNT, YENEEA. The CDR3 consists of 14 residues. The CDR3 reads CASSLEGLAGELFF. CDR3 DNA: TGTGCCAGCAGCCTCGAGGGACTAGCCGGGGAGCTGTTTTTT.

The CDR3 here is CASSPFEGAVHTGELFF. In DNA, the CDR3 is TGTGCCAGCTCACCCTTTGAGGGGGCGGTTCACACCGGGGAGCTGTTTTTT. The chain couples TRBV18 to TRBJ2-2, with TRBD1 matching 7 bases. The J segment lost 3 bases and the V segment lost 3 bases, leaving 10 bases of the junction unmatched. From germline, CDR1 is KGHSH and CDR2 LQKENI. This CDR3 contains 17 residues.

This rearrangement joins TRBV5-1 to TRBJ2-5; 8 nucleotides agree with TRBD1. The CDR3 covers 13 residues. J gave up 3 bases and V 4 bases, and 2 bases lay outside the gene matches. Germline CDR1 is SGHRS and CDR2 is YFSETQ. Here the CDR3 DNA reads TGCGCCAGCAGCACGACAGGGGAAGAGACCCAGTACTTC. Encoded protein: CASSTTGEETQYF.

The J gene is TRBJ1-2, the V gene TRBV5-5; TRBD1 aligns across 8 bases. This CDR3 has 15 amino acids. The V gene's germline CDR1 is SGHKS and CDR2 YYEKEE (reference sequence). J gave up 4 bases and V 0 bases, and 5 bases lay outside the gene matches. CDR3 DNA: TGTGCCAGCAGCTTGGAGGCCCAGGGGGCCTATGGCTACACCTTC. Residues: CASSLEAQGAYGYTF.

The rearrangement links TRBV5-8 to TRBJ1-5; 9 bases are shared with TRBD1. The CDR3 is 12 residues long. V lost 7 bases, J lost 7 bases, and 3 bases stayed unmatched. Germline V CDR1 and CDR2: SGHTS, YDEGEE. The CDR3 region is CASRDREQPQHF. The CDR3 DNA follows: TGTGCCAGCCGGGACAGGGAACAGCCCCAGCATTTT.

The chain links TRBV15 to TRBJ1-2; no firm D call. CDR3 length equals 15 residues. Germline values: CDR1 LNHNV, CDR2 YYDKDF (reference sequence). Trimming shortened V by 5 bases and J by 1 base, and 14 bases separated the two germline ends. The CDR3 coding sequence is TGTGCCACCAGCTACCTGCTCGGGAATAACTATGGCTACACCTTC. This encodes CATSYLLGNNYGYTF.

The V call is TRBV7-9, the J call TRBJ1-3; tentatively, D is TRBD1 (5 bases). There are 15 residues in the CDR3. The germline V and J ends were trimmed by 6 bases and 4 bases, with 16 bases remaining between them. Germline CDR1 reads SEHNR; CDR2 reads FQNEAQ (reference sequence). CDR3 region: CASRGGRSGGNTIYF. The CDR3 nucleotides are TGTGCCAGCAGGGGAGGACGTTCAGGGGGAAACACCATATATTTT.

V usage is TRBV29-1 and J usage is TRBJ1-1; D is unresolved. Trimming shortened V by 1 base and J by 1 base, and 7 bases separated the two germline ends. Germline V gene sequence: CDR1 SQVTM, CDR2 ANQGSEA. There are 13 residues in the CDR3. The DNA for the CDR3 is TGCAGCGTTGAAGGTTTGGCGAACACTGAAGCTTTCTTT. It translates to CSVEGLANTEAFF.